The text below deals with one T cell receptor beta chain. Its antigen is not known. These data come from a study of beta chain features in type 1 diabetes. For the study at large: Healthy donors resembled patients in age, gender and cell yields. Sorted cells numbering 107,917,701 were examined across all samples.

Reverse transcribing all isolated RNA meant expressed TCRB transcripts were sequenced. Repertoires were generated with immunoSEQ multiplex PCR, while TCRdb's copy carries only in-frame clones and drops some. The sample carries around 70,000 clones, roughly half recorded once. Findings and caveats of the study: Type 1 diabetes patients showed a moderate but significant shortening of TCRB CDR3s in all four CD4+ subsets. Patients' naive, central memory and Treg TCRB repertoires seemed closer to one another than those of healthy donors. Resolution of whether HLA type affects TCRB rearrangement was not achieved here.

There are 15 residues in the CDR3. V was cut by 1 base and J by 3 bases, with 12 bases left in between. Germline assignment: CDR1 SEHNR and CDR2 FQNEAQ (reference sequence). The gene calls are TRBV7-9 and TRBJ1-1, with D maybe TRBD1 (6 bases). Sequenced input: central memory CD4+ T cells from blood. The clonotype comes from a man younger than 40 with type 1 diabetes. The CDR3 loop reads CASSLEAGAHTEAFF. The CDR3 DNA reads TGTGCCAGCAGCTTAGAGGCAGGGGCGCACACTGAAGCTTTCTTT.